This passage covers 3 T cell receptor beta chains from one sample sequenced in a study of cytomegalovirus exposure and HLA in healthy donors. Sequenced by immunoSEQ multiplex PCR; TCRdb stores in-frame clones only, minus some. The profile shows roughly 68,000 clones, more than 85% of them singletons. Material: PBMCs. These receptors all stem from a woman in her late teens or twenties in good health and CMV-seronegative.

The chain links TRBV25-1 to TRBJ1-1, with TRBD1 identical over 8 bases. CDR1 is MGHDK, CDR2 SYGVNS, per germline. Trimming took 7 bases from V and 4 from J; bases not matched to a gene: 8. The CDR3 is 14 residues long. The CDR3 reads CASTLTGVGTEAFF. The CDR3 DNA is TGTGCCAGCACCCTGACAGGGGTGGGCACTGAAGCTTTCTTT.

The chain couples TRBV6-4 to TRBJ1-6; D remains ambiguous. The CDR3 runs to 14 residues. V shed 2 bases and J shed 7 bases, with 9 bases lying between them. Per germline, CDR1 MRHNA and CDR2 SNTAGT. DNA of the CDR3: TGTGCCAGCAGTGACGGGCAAGAAAATTCACCCCTCCACTTT. Encoded protein: CASSDGQENSPLHF.

The chain recombines TRBV10-2 with TRBJ2-2; 10 nucleotides line up with TRBD2. The V and J ends lost 2 bases and 5 bases, in that order; junction bases with no gene match: 14. The CDR3 extends over 19 amino acids. CDR1 and CDR2 from the germline V gene are WSHSY and SAAADI. CDR3: CASSEPGASGRAWTGELFF. The CDR3 DNA reads TGCGCCAGCAGTGAGCCGGGCGCAAGCGGGAGGGCCTGGACCGGGGAGCTGTTTTTT.